One and the same sample provided the 25 T cell receptor beta chains below, sequenced in a study of response to subunit inactivated influenza vaccine. TCRdb itself ran the RT-PCR reads through MiXCR, one entry per CDR3 protein. Here the sample spans about 160,000 distinct CDR3 sequences, around 10% being singletons. Material: CD8+ T cells sorted from PBMCs, obtained less than 30 months after vaccination. The origin of the receptors is a man aged 50-75 years who received an inactivated influenza vaccine.

The V and J genes are TRBV7-3 and TRBJ1-6; no clear D. Germline CDR1 SGHTA, CDR2 FQGTGA. The CDR3 runs to 16 residues. Trimming removed 2 bases from V and 7 bases from J, with 15 bases in between. The CDR3 protein is CASSLWSRVDNSPLHF. The DNA of the CDR3 is TGTGCCAGCAGCTTATGGTCGCGGGTCGACAATTCACCCCTCCACTTT.

This clonotype has a handful of counts. The chain links TRBV28 to TRBJ2-7; D ambiguous. V was trimmed by 5 bases and J by 7 bases, leaving 18 bases between them. The CDR3 contains 14 residues. CDR1 is MDHEN, CDR2 SYDVKM, per germline. The CDR3 sequence: CASSLQSVGLEQYF. CDR3 in DNA: TGTGCCAGCAGTCTCCAATCAGTTGGGTTAGAGCAGTACTTC.

This chain's CDR3 is CASSYGTDNTEAFF. For the CDR3, the DNA is TGCGCCAGCAGCTACGGGACAGATAACACTGAAGCTTTCTTT. The gene calls are TRBV5-1 and TRBJ1-1, with 7 bases that match TRBD1. This CDR3 spans 14 amino acids. Germline V gene data show CDR1 as SGHRS and CDR2 as YFSETQ. The J segment lost 2 bases and the V segment lost 3 bases, leaving 4 bases of the junction unmatched.

CDR3 nucleotides: TGTGCCAGCAGTTTAGCGGGACAGGGGTTCGCAGATACGCAGTATTTT. Its translation is CASSLAGQGFADTQYF. The rearrangement links TRBV12-3 or TRBV12-4 to TRBJ2-3, with 10 bases identical to TRBD1. The CDR3 is made up of 16 amino acids. J lost 4 bases, V lost 0 bases, and 4 bases had no gene match.

This clonotype showed up just a few times. The genes are TRBV7-9 and TRBJ1-5, with a possible D match to TRBD1 (6 bases). V shed 5 bases and J shed 7 bases, with 15 bases lying between them. CDR1 is SEHNR and CDR2 is FQNEAQ in the germline V gene (reference sequence). CDR3 length: 14 amino acids. CDR3 sequence: CASSHGGRGQPQHF. CDR3 sequence (DNA): TGTGCCAGCAGCCACGGGGGGCGCGGGCAGCCCCAGCATTTT.

Many counts were recorded for this clonotype. V and J are TRBV15 and TRBJ2-5; 8 nucleotides match TRBD1. CDR3 length equals 15 residues. The junction had 4 bases not matched to a gene; V was cut back by 3 bases and J by 1 base. Per the germline V gene, CDR1 is LNHNV and CDR2 is YYDKDF (reference sequence). The CDR3 DNA reads TGTGCCACCAGCAGCTACGGACAGGGCCAAGAGACCCAGTACTTC. Amino acids: CATSSYGQGQETQYF.

This clonotype was counted many times. The chain couples TRBV5-6 to TRBJ2-3; 13 bases fit TRBD2. Germline loops: CDR1 SGHDT, CDR2 YYEEEE. The CDR3 is 16 residues long. J lost 5 bases, V lost 2 bases, and 5 bases had no gene match. DNA of the CDR3: TGTGCCAGCAGCTTTACTAGCGGGAGGGCCGAAGATACGCAGTATTTT. As protein: CASSFTSGRAEDTQYF. The full variable domain, completed using reference TRBV5-6 and TRBJ2-3, is DAGVTQSPTHLIKTRGQQVTLRCSPKSGHDTVSWYQQALGQGPQFIFQYYEEEERQRGNFPDRFSGHQFPNYSSELNVNALLLGDSALYLCASSFTSGRAEDTQYFGPGTRLTVL.

The J gene is TRBJ2-1, the V gene TRBV11-2; D gene ambiguous. The CDR3 has 13 residues. V shed 3 bases and J shed 5 bases, with 8 bases lying between them. Germline CDR1 SGHAT, CDR2 FQNNGV. The CDR3 loop reads CASSLSPDNEQFF. The CDR3, as DNA: TGTGCCAGCAGCTTGTCTCCGGACAATGAGCAGTTCTTC.

Only a few counts were recorded for this clonotype. CDR3 DNA sequence: TGTGCCAGCAGTGATAGTGCCTACGAGCAGTACTTC. Protein sequence: CASSDSAYEQYF. The rearrangement links TRBV2 to TRBJ2-7; D uncertain. The CDR3 has 12 amino acids. Germline loops: CDR1 SNHLY, CDR2 FYNNEI. The germline V and J ends were trimmed by 3 bases and 2 bases, with 5 bases remaining between them.

The sample holds a few counts of this clonotype. The V and J genes are TRBV6-2 or TRBV6-3 and TRBJ1-1; TRBD1 might be the D (6 bases). The CDR3 totals 17 residues. Germline V gene sequence: CDR1 MNHEY, CDR2 SVGEGT. The ends were cut back, 0 bases at V and 3 bases at J, with 17 bases in the middle. The CDR3 protein is CASSYSTGRDWYTEAFF. In DNA form, the CDR3 reads TGTGCCAGCAGTTACTCGACAGGACGCGACTGGTACACTGAAGCTTTCTTT.

This clonotype was observed a handful of times. This chain uses TRBV9 with TRBJ2-5, with D uncertain. Germline lookup yields CDR1 SGDLS and CDR2 YYNGEE. V was pared by 3 bases and J by 5 bases, with 14 bases between. This CDR3 spans 14 amino acids. The CDR3 coding sequence is TGTGCCAGCAGCGGAGGTTTTTTACTGGAGACCCAGTACTTC. This codes for CASSGGFLLETQYF.

This sequence joins TRBV7-9 and TRBJ1-6; D possibly corresponds to TRBD1 (5 bases). CDR1 is SEHNR, CDR2 FQNEAQ, per germline (reference sequence). Trimming took off 0 bases at V and 9 bases at J, with 9 bases between the two ends. This CDR3 has 14 amino acids. CDR3 residues: CASSLARGFSPLHF. The CDR3 DNA follows: TGTGCCAGCAGCTTAGCGAGGGGTTTTTCACCCCTCCACTTT. Full variable domain (outside the CDR3, taken from reference TRBV7-9 and TRBJ1-6): DTGVSQNPRHKITKRGQNVTFRCDPISEHNRLYWYRQTLGQGPEFLTYFQNEAQLEKSRLLSDRFSAERPKGSFSTLEIQRTEQGDSAMYLCASSLARGFSPLHFGNGTRLTVT.

The table lists this clonotype with many counts. V and J are TRBV29-1 and TRBJ2-7, with a tentative D call TRBD1 (6 bases). CDR3 length: 12 amino acids. V lost 4 bases and J lost 2, with 9 bases in between. From germline, CDR1 is SQVTM and CDR2 ANQGSEA. The CDR3 reads CSVADRTYEQYF. DNA for the CDR3: TGCAGCGTTGCCGACAGGACCTACGAGCAGTACTTC.

The V and J genes are TRBV15 and TRBJ2-7; D remains ambiguous. The CDR3 length is 14 residues. V lost 5 bases and J lost 0, with 11 bases in between. Germline-derived CDR1 and CDR2 are LNHNV and YYDKDF (reference sequence). CDR3 nucleotide sequence: TGTGCCACCAGCGAGTCACGGTCCTCCTACGAGCAGTACTTC. It yields the protein CATSESRSSYEQYF.

This clonotype was observed a handful of times. The chain couples TRBV19 to TRBJ2-1; TRBD2 matches 12 bases. V trimming: 5 bases; J trimming: 8 bases; junction bases outside the gene matches: 7. Germline V lookup: CDR1 LNHDA, CDR2 SQIVND (reference sequence). The CDR3 extends over 15 amino acids. In DNA form, the CDR3 reads TGTGCCAGTAGTTCACCCGGGACTAGCGGGCATGAGCAGTTCTTC. Translated, it gives CASSSPGTSGHEQFF. The full variable domain, completed using reference TRBV19 and TRBJ2-1, is DGGITQSPKYLFRKEGQNVTLSCEQNLNHDAMYWYRQDPGQGLRLIYYSQIVNDFQKGDIAEGYSVSREKKESFPLTVTSAQKNPTAFYLCASSSPGTSGHEQFFGPGTRLTVL.

The gene calls are TRBV27 and TRBJ2-3; TRBD2 matches at 8 bases. CDR1 is MNHEY and CDR2 is SMNVEV in the germline V gene (reference sequence). CDR3 length equals 16 residues. Losses at the gene ends were 7 bases for V and 2 bases for J; bases not matched to a gene: 11. In DNA, the CDR3 is TGTGCCAGCACCACAGGAGCGGGGGCCACCACAGATACGCAGTATTTT. Its protein is CASTTGAGATTDTQYF.

This clonotype appeared a few times. V gene TRBV2 combines with J gene TRBJ2-3, with TRBD2 identical over 9 bases. V was pared by 6 bases and J by 4 bases, with 14 bases of the junction left unmatched. Per germline, CDR1 SNHLY and CDR2 FYNNEI. This CDR3 has 17 residues. This CDR3 reads CASSQEGLAKIADTQYF. The CDR3 DNA is TGTGCCAGCAGCCAAGAAGGACTAGCGAAAATTGCAGATACGCAGTATTTT.

This clonotype appeared a few times. The V call is TRBV4-1, the J call TRBJ1-1; D gene ambiguous. V was clipped by 0 bases and J by 6 bases, with 8 bases between them. This CDR3 has 13 residues. Germline V gives CDR1 MGHRA, CDR2 YSYEKL. The CDR3 is CASSQDVLAEAFF. As DNA, the CDR3 is TGCGCCAGCAGCCAAGATGTCCTAGCTGAAGCTTTCTTT.

This clonotype was counted many times. The V gene is TRBV7-2, the J gene TRBJ2-1, with 12 bases identical to TRBD2. Germline trimming cut 1 base from V and 3 bases from J; bases unmatched to any gene: 1. This CDR3 is 16 amino acids long. Per the germline V gene, CDR1 is SGHTA and CDR2 is FQGNSA. CDR3 DNA: TGTGCCAGCAGCTTAGGACTAGCGGGAGTCTACAATGAGCAGTTCTTC. Translation: CASSLGLAGVYNEQFF.

In the case of this clonotype: A junction boundary mismatches the germline segment, possibly from a read error. The rearrangement uses TRBV7-9 and TRBJ2-7, with D unclear. The CDR3 extends over 13 amino acids. Germline V gives CDR1 SEHNR, CDR2 FQNEAQ (reference sequence). CDR3 sequence reads: CASSPSFRYEQCF. CDR3 DNA: TGTGCCAGCAGCCCGAGTTTTAGATACGAGCAGTGCTTC.

This clonotype was seen many times. The chain links TRBV5-6 to TRBJ2-2; TRBD2 matches at 12 bases. CDR3 length: 16 residues. J lost 4 bases, V lost 2 bases, and 3 bases had no gene match. The V gene's germline CDR1 is SGHDT and CDR2 YYEEEE. The CDR3 loop is CASSFGLAGLTGELFF. CDR3 DNA sequence: TGTGCCAGCAGCTTCGGACTAGCGGGACTCACCGGGGAGCTGTTTTTT. Filled out from reference TRBV5-6 and TRBJ2-2, the complete variable domain reads DAGVTQSPTHLIKTRGQQVTLRCSPKSGHDTVSWYQQALGQGPQFIFQYYEEEERQRGNFPDRFSGHQFPNYSSELNVNALLLGDSALYLCASSFGLAGLTGELFFGEGSRLTVL.

The sample holds many counts of this clonotype. V gene TRBV9 combines with J gene TRBJ2-7; 9 bases match TRBD1. This CDR3 spans 16 amino acids. Germline trimming cut 0 bases from V and 3 bases from J; bases unmatched to any gene: 7. CDR1 and CDR2 (germline): SGDLS, YYNGEE. CDR3 sequence reads: CASSVGAGTGIYEQYF. CDR3 coding DNA: TGTGCCAGCAGCGTAGGGGCCGGGACAGGGATCTACGAGCAGTACTTC. The entire variable domain, with the rest obtained from reference TRBV9 and TRBJ2-7, is as follows: DSGVTQTPKHLITATGQRVTLRCSPRSGDLSVYWYQQSLDQGLQFLIQYYNGEERAKGNILERFSAQQFPDLHSELNLSSLELGDSALYFCASSVGAGTGIYEQYFGPGTRLTVT.

This clonotype was counted between two and nine times. The chain is built from TRBV9 and TRBJ1-4; D gene uncertain. Per the germline V gene, CDR1 is SGDLS and CDR2 is YYNGEE. Trimming took 2 bases from V and 0 from J, leaving 8 bases between them. The CDR3 loop spans 15 amino acids. DNA of the CDR3: TGTGCCAGCAGCGTCAACAGTGCAACTAATGAAAAACTGTTTTTT. It codes for CASSVNSATNEKLFF.

The chain carries TRBV6-2 or TRBV6-3 and TRBJ2-6; maybe TRBD2 (5 bases). The germline V gene has CDR1 MNHEY and CDR2 SVGEGT. The CDR3 consists of 17 residues. The V end was cut by 6 bases, the J end by 2 bases, with 17 bases between. The CDR3 sequence: CASSLSWLATGANVLTF. The CDR3, as DNA: TGTGCCAGCAGCCTTTCATGGCTAGCAACTGGGGCCAACGTCCTGACTTTC.

This clonotype was observed a handful of times. V is TRBV6-1 and J is TRBJ2-7, with a tentative D call TRBD2 (6 bases). V lost 5 bases and J 3 bases, leaving 14 bases between the germline ends. Germline values: CDR1 MNHNS, CDR2 SASEGT. The CDR3 is made up of 14 amino acids. The CDR3 sequence: CASSRGGAGYEQYF. The DNA for the CDR3 is TGTGCCAGCAGTCGCGGAGGGGCGGGCTACGAGCAGTACTTC.